This T cell receptor beta chain was captured by sequencing in a study of cytomegalovirus exposure and HLA in healthy donors. Notes on the study in general: For most TCR beta V segments, an earlier analysis put the productive rate at about 87% or about 30% of the time.

The germline gives CDR1 SQVTM, CDR2 ANQGSEA. Trimming cost V 7 bases and J 0 bases; bases outside gene matches: 8. The CDR3 covers 14 residues. PCR amplification relied on 60 Vbeta primers (plus 13 Jbeta primers). Profiling relied on immunoSEQ multiplex PCR, and the TCRdb table lists in-frame clones only, not all of them. Altogether more than 85,000 clones are present, roughly 79% being singletons, with the ten largest covering about 5.3%. With regard to this clone: Its antigen is as yet unknown.

This clonotype originated in a male donor in good health and CMV-seronegative. Sequences were obtained from PBMCs. The J gene is TRBJ2-5, the V gene TRBV29-1, with 7 positions matching TRBD1. The CDR3 here is CSALTGTDQETQYF. Here the CDR3 DNA reads TGCAGCGCTTTGACCGGGACAGACCAAGAGACCCAGTACTTC. The full variable domain, rest sourced from reference TRBV29-1 and TRBJ2-5, is SAVISQKPSRDICQRGTSLTIQCQVDSQVTMMFWYRQQPGQSLTLIATANQGSEATYESGFVIDKFPISRPNLTFSTLTVSNMSPEDSSIYLCSALTGTDQETQYFGPGTRLLVL.